This entry lists 10 T cell receptor beta chains sequenced from one sample in a study of blood T cell repertoires in COVID-19. Sequenced by immunoSEQ multiplex PCR; TCRdb stores in-frame clones only, minus some. The data show 75,000 to 80,000 clones, with approximately 85% seen just once and approximately 45% held by the top ten. Sequences were obtained from peripheral blood. These receptors all stem from a human donor in a cohort sampled during active COVID-19.

This clone was observed many times. The chain combines TRBV19 with TRBJ2-1, with 9 nucleotides matching TRBD1. The CDR3 contains 16 residues. The J segment lost 1 base and the V segment lost 5 bases, leaving 6 bases of the junction unmatched. Germline V gene data show CDR1 as LNHDA and CDR2 as SQIVND (reference sequence). CDR3: CASSPGTGWSYNEQFF. As DNA, the CDR3 is TGTGCCAGTAGTCCAGGGACAGGGTGGTCCTACAATGAGCAGTTCTTC.

The genes are TRBV28 and TRBJ2-1, with TRBD2 matching 10 bases. V lost 4 bases and J lost 5; bases outside the gene matches: 8. Germline V lookup: CDR1 MDHEN, CDR2 SYDVKM. This CDR3 is 16 amino acids long. CDR3 sequence (DNA): TGTGCCAGCAGTTCCCCAGCGGGAGGGCCTGACAATGAGCAGTTCTTC. Translating gives CASSSPAGGPDNEQFF.

The chain recombines TRBV7-3 with TRBJ2-1, with TRBD2 identical over 8 bases. The ends lost 1 base at V and 2 bases at J; junction bases unmatched: 1. Germline V gene sequence: CDR1 SGHTA, CDR2 FQGTGA. CDR3 length equals 15 residues. For the CDR3, the DNA is TGTGCCAGCAGCTTAAGTAGCGGGACCTACAATGAGCAGTTCTTC. As protein: CASSLSSGTYNEQFF.

The V and J genes are TRBV28 and TRBJ1-1; 8 nucleotides line up with TRBD1. Germline V lookup: CDR1 MDHEN, CDR2 SYDVKM. The length of the CDR3 is 15 residues. Trimming cost V 5 bases and J 4 bases; bases outside gene matches: 9. Here the CDR3 DNA reads TGTGCCAGCAGTCCCCAGGGGGCCCCCATCACTGAAGCTTTCTTT. It encodes CASSPQGAPITEAFF.

The rearrangement links TRBV15 to TRBJ2-1; the match to TRBD1 covers 9 bases. From germline, CDR1 is LNHNV and CDR2 YYDKDF (reference sequence). The CDR3 runs 15 residues. Losses at the gene ends were 3 bases for V and 2 bases for J; bases not matched to a gene: 2. CDR3 in DNA: TGTGCCACCAGCAGCCGGACAGGGGCCTACAATGAGCAGTTCTTC. Translating it yields CATSSRTGAYNEQFF.

The chain employs TRBV10-3 and TRBJ1-2; possible D gene TRBD1, 5 bases. This CDR3 has 14 amino acids. V was shortened by 3 bases and J by 8 bases, with 16 bases between the two germline ends. Per the germline V gene, CDR1 is ENHRY and CDR2 is SYGVKD. The CDR3, as DNA: TGTGCCATCAGTGATCAGGGAGGCCTTATCGGCTACACCTTC. As protein: CAISDQGGLIGYTF.

The genes are TRBV6-5 and TRBJ2-3; 7 positions agree with TRBD2. This CDR3 region has 14 residues. Trimming cost V 5 bases and J 4 bases; bases outside gene matches: 6. Germline-derived CDR1 and CDR2 are MNHEY and SVGAGI. CDR3 protein: CASSLRLAPDTQYF. DNA of the CDR3: TGTGCCAGCAGTCTCCGACTAGCCCCAGATACGCAGTATTTT.

The chain is built from TRBV2 and TRBJ2-7, with a weak D call TRBD2 (6 bases). CDR3 length: 10 residues. CDR1 is SNHLY, CDR2 FYNNEI, per germline. Trimming removed 6 bases from V and 6 bases from J, with 6 bases in between. CDR3: CASREGEQYF. In nucleotides, the CDR3 is TGTGCCAGCAGGGAGGGCGAGCAGTACTTC.

The chain recombines TRBV3-1 (or the pseudogene TRBV3-2) with TRBJ1-2; D is unclear. CDR3 size: 15 residues. Germline V gives CDR1 LGHDT, CDR2 YNNKEL (reference sequence). V was clipped by 0 bases and J by 7 bases, with 15 bases between them. The DNA of the CDR3 is TGTGCCAGCAGCCAAGAGCCCCGTGGATGGAGTGGCTACACCTTC. Translation: CASSQEPRGWSGYTF.

The J gene is TRBJ1-2, the V gene TRBV28, with TRBD1 matching 7 bases. V shed 7 bases, J shed 5 bases, and the junction held 7 bases outside the gene matches. Germline V CDR1 and CDR2: MDHEN, SYDVKM. CDR3 length: 13 amino acids. CDR3 coding DNA: TGTGCCAGCATGGGACAGAATTTTTATGGCTACACCTTC. This codes for CASMGQNFYGYTF.